The next 30 T cell receptor beta chains were all read from a single sample in a study of OX40 agonist ivuxolimab in advanced cancers. To prepare the library, the immunoSEQ multiplex PCR assay was applied. TCRdb holds this immuneACCESS table with in-frame rearrangements only. Some clones are missing; in checked studies, unresolved V genes explain under half, and the rest has no known cause. In this sample the table shows 55,000 to 75,000 clones, approximately 84% of which occur a single time. The top ten clonotypes cover roughly 2.3% of the sample. The specimen comprised CD4+ or CD8+ T cells sorted from blood, sampled in a trial of the OX40 agonist ivuxolimab. These receptor sequences come from an adult with an advanced solid tumor such as melanoma, head and neck, liver or kidney cancer.

The V call is TRBV5-4, the J call TRBJ1-2; a possible D gene is TRBD1 (5 bases). Germline CDR1 SGHNT, CDR2 YYREEE (reference sequence). The V end was cut by 4 bases, the J end by 5 bases, with 12 bases between. The CDR3 runs 13 residues. Here the CDR3 DNA reads TGTGCCAGCAGCCGGGACGGAGCATATGGCTACACCTTC. This encodes CASSRDGAYGYTF.

The chain has TRBV7-9 and TRBJ1-2; 12 nucleotides line up with TRBD1. Germline V CDR1 and CDR2: SEHNR, FQNEAQ (reference sequence). V was clipped by 5 bases and J by 6 bases; unmatched bases: 7. The CDR3 runs 15 residues. CDR3 in DNA: TGTGCCAGCAGCCCCCGGGACAGGGGGCTTAATGGCTACACCTTC. Amino acid sequence: CASSPRDRGLNGYTF. Drawing the rest from reference TRBV7-9 and TRBJ1-2, the complete variable domain is DTGVSQNPRHKITKRGQNVTFRCDPISEHNRLYWYRQTLGQGPEFLTYFQNEAQLEKSRLLSDRFSAERPKGSFSTLEIQRTEQGDSAMYLCASSPRDRGLNGYTFGSGTRLTVV.

The gene calls are TRBV5-6 and TRBJ1-2; possible D gene TRBD1, 5 bases. In germline, CDR1 is SGHDT, CDR2 YYEEEE. V was shortened by 0 bases and J by 0 bases, with 12 bases between the two germline ends. The length of the CDR3 is 16 residues. The CDR3 loop reads CASSLVGGLANYGYTF. The CDR3 region has the DNA TGTGCCAGCAGCTTGGTCGGGGGGTTAGCTAACTATGGCTACACCTTC.

This clone was seen just once. The chain uses TRBV7-7 and TRBJ1-2; 9 bases agree with TRBD1. The CDR3 totals 14 residues. The junction had 6 bases not matched to a gene; V was cut back by 5 bases and J by 5 bases. Germline CDR1 and CDR2: SSHAT and FNYEAQ (reference sequence). The CDR3 DNA reads as TGTGCCAGCAGCCCTTTGACAGGGGGGTATGGCTACACCTTC. Protein: CASSPLTGGYGYTF.

The chain uses TRBV6-5 and TRBJ2-5; D not resolved. Germline V lookup: CDR1 MNHEY, CDR2 SVGAGI. This CDR3 has 15 residues. V lost 5 bases to trimming and J lost 5 bases, with 18 bases between them. The CDR3 loop is CASSNVGFFRETQYF. In DNA, the CDR3 is TGTGCCAGCAGTAACGTGGGGTTTTTTAGGGAGACCCAGTACTTC.

V and J are TRBV18 and TRBJ2-3; possible D gene TRBD2, 6 bases. V lost 0 bases, J lost 2 bases, and 9 bases lay in between. In germline, CDR1 is KGHSH, CDR2 LQKENI. The CDR3 spans 15 residues. The CDR3 loop reads CASSPPGGPTDTQYF. CDR3 in DNA: TGTGCCAGCTCACCACCCGGGGGACCCACAGATACGCAGTATTTT.

The chain employs TRBV7-2 and TRBJ2-5, with TRBD1 matching over 8 bases. CDR3 size: 14 residues. The V segment lost 2 bases and the J segment 5 bases; nucleotides outside the gene matches: 4. CDR1 SGHTA and CDR2 FQGNSA come from the germline V gene. The CDR3 DNA reads TGTGCCAGCAGCTTACCAGGGGGCGTGGAGACCCAGTACTTC. Protein: CASSLPGGVETQYF.

V gene TRBV11-3 combines with J gene TRBJ2-1, with TRBD2 matching over 15 bases. The V gene end was trimmed by 0 bases and the J gene end by 10 bases; junction bases not matched to a gene: 10. The CDR3 length is 18 residues. Germline assignment: CDR1 SGHNT and CDR2 YENEEA. The CDR3 loop reads CASSLEGWGLAGGGEQFF. CDR3 DNA: TGTGCCAGCAGCTTAGAGGGGTGGGGACTAGCGGGAGGAGGGGAGCAGTTCTTC.

The chain recombines TRBV19 with TRBJ1-5; D not resolved. This CDR3 has 13 amino acids. Per the germline V gene, CDR1 is LNHDA and CDR2 is SQIVND (reference sequence). V lost 5 bases, J lost 7 bases, and 12 bases lay in between. The CDR3 is CASSPARGQPQHF. In nucleotides, the CDR3 is TGTGCCAGTAGTCCAGCCCGAGGACAGCCCCAGCATTTT.

The V and J genes are TRBV7-3 and TRBJ2-7, with 9 bases fitting TRBD1. This CDR3 spans 15 amino acids. In germline, CDR1 is SGHTA, CDR2 FQGTGA. Trimming removed 5 bases from V and 6 bases from J; junction bases left unmatched: 11. This CDR3 is CASSPDDRGEGEQYF. CDR3 DNA: TGTGCCAGCAGCCCAGACGACAGGGGGGAAGGCGAGCAGTACTTC. The full variable domain, completed using reference TRBV7-3 and TRBJ2-7, is GAGVSQTPSNKVTEKGKYVELRCDPISGHTALYWYRQSLGQGPEFLIYFQGTGAADDSGLPNDRFFAVRPEGSVSTLKIQRTERGDSAVYLCASSPDDRGEGEQYFGPGTRLTVT.

This clone occurred once. This chain uses TRBV5-1 with TRBJ1-1, with no clear D. The V gene's germline CDR1 is SGHRS and CDR2 YFSETQ. V lost 0 bases, J lost 6 bases, and 15 bases lay in between. The CDR3 has 15 amino acids. CDR3 in amino acids: CASSLAAGVWAEAFF. CDR3 bases: TGCGCCAGCAGCTTGGCGGCAGGCGTTTGGGCTGAAGCTTTCTTT.

The V gene is TRBV11-2, the J gene TRBJ2-3; D is undetermined. Trimming pared 3 bases from V and 4 bases from J, leaving 11 bases between. The CDR3 extends over 14 amino acids. Germline CDR1 reads SGHAT; CDR2 reads FQNNGV. This CDR3 reads CASSFPDVADTQYF. The CDR3 DNA sequence: TGTGCCAGCAGCTTTCCCGACGTGGCAGATACGCAGTATTTT.

This clone was counted a few times. The chain joins TRBV20-1 to TRBJ2-1; D call uncertain. CDR1 is DFQATT, CDR2 SNEGSKA, per germline (reference sequence). The germline V and J ends were trimmed by 6 bases and 8 bases, with 8 bases remaining between them. CDR3 size: 10 residues. In nucleotides, the CDR3 is TGCAGTGCCGAGAAATATGAGCAGTTCTTC. Amino acids: CSAEKYEQFF.

This clone was observed once. The chain joins TRBV7-9 to TRBJ1-1; possible D gene TRBD1, 5 bases. CDR3 length: 17 amino acids. The V gene's germline CDR1 is SEHNR and CDR2 FQNEAQ (reference sequence). The V and J ends lost 1 base and 4 bases respectively, with 19 bases between them. Here the CDR3 reads CASSLGIRTRRGTEAFF. Written as DNA, the CDR3 is TGTGCCAGCAGCTTAGGGATAAGGACCCGAAGGGGCACTGAAGCTTTCTTT.

The chain combines TRBV9 with TRBJ1-3, with D possibly being TRBD1 (5 bases). This CDR3 is 16 amino acids long. V was shortened by 0 bases and J by 0 bases, with 10 bases between the two germline ends. Germline values: CDR1 SGDLS, CDR2 YYNGEE. The CDR3 sequence is CASSVEGRDSGNTIYF. Here the CDR3 DNA reads TGTGCCAGCAGCGTAGAGGGCAGGGACTCTGGAAACACCATATATTTT. The variable domain in full, with the rest retrieved from reference TRBV9 and TRBJ1-3, is DSGVTQTPKHLITATGQRVTLRCSPRSGDLSVYWYQQSLDQGLQFLIQYYNGEERAKGNILERFSAQQFPDLHSELNLSSLELGDSALYFCASSVEGRDSGNTIYFGEGSWLTVV.

This chain links TRBV5-1 with TRBJ1-1, with D unresolved. The CDR3 spans 14 residues. CDR1 SGHRS and CDR2 YFSETQ come from the germline V gene. Trimming removed 4 bases at V and 7 bases at J, with 17 bases between. CDR3 amino acids: CASSPGESRGEAFF. As DNA, the CDR3 is TGCGCCAGCAGCCCTGGTGAGTCGCGGGGTGAAGCTTTCTTT.

The rearrangement joins TRBV29-1 to TRBJ1-1, with TRBD1 matching 9 bases. Germline-derived CDR1 and CDR2 are SQVTM and ANQGSEA. CDR3 size: 14 residues. V was pared by 3 bases and J by 0 bases, with 2 bases of the junction left unmatched. The CDR3 DNA reads TGCAGCGTTGACGGGACAGGGTTGAACACTGAAGCTTTCTTT. Translated, it gives CSVDGTGLNTEAFF. Full variable domain (missing parts from reference TRBV29-1 and TRBJ1-1): SAVISQKPSRDICQRGTSLTIQCQVDSQVTMMFWYRQQPGQSLTLIATANQGSEATYESGFVIDKFPISRPNLTFSTLTVSNMSPEDSSIYLCSVDGTGLNTEAFFGQGTRLTVV.

The chain recombines TRBV7-2 with TRBJ2-7, with 7 bases identical to TRBD1. The germline CDR1 and CDR2 sequences are SGHTA and FQGNSA. The V gene end was trimmed by 2 bases and the J gene end by 0 bases; junction bases not matched to a gene: 7. This CDR3 is built from 16 residues. The CDR3 sequence is CASSLNPGQVSYEQYF. CDR3 nucleotides: TGTGCCAGCAGCTTAAACCCCGGACAGGTCTCCTACGAGCAGTACTTC.

This clone is a singleton in its sample. The V call is TRBV10-3, the J call TRBJ2-5; 8 nucleotides line up with TRBD1. Trimming removed 6 bases from V and 2 bases from J; junction bases left unmatched: 5. CDR1 is ENHRY, CDR2 SYGVKD, per germline. CDR3 length equals 14 residues. CDR3 DNA sequence: TGTGCCATCAGGGACAGGGAAAAGCAAGAGACCCAGTACTTC. Translating it yields CAIRDREKQETQYF.

V gene TRBV18 combines with J gene TRBJ2-2; perhaps TRBD2 as D (6 bases). The CDR3 runs 16 residues. Deletions cut 1 base from V and 4 bases from J, with 13 bases between. Germline CDR1 reads KGHSH; CDR2 reads LQKENI. For the CDR3, the DNA is TGTGCCAGCTCACCACGCGGGGAGCCGAGCACCGGGGAGCTGTTTTTT. Amino acid sequence: CASSPRGEPSTGELFF.

The gene calls are TRBV18 and TRBJ2-7; perhaps TRBD1 as D (5 bases). The V gene's germline CDR1 is KGHSH and CDR2 LQKENI. The CDR3 sequence is 14 residues long. Trimming took 6 bases from V and 4 from J, leaving 16 bases between them. The CDR3 DNA reads TGTGCCAGCTCCCCCGACAGTTTATTTTACGAGCAGTACTTC. Amino acids: CASSPDSLFYEQYF.

In its sample, this clone ranks as medium-sized. This chain links TRBV4-2 with TRBJ1-1, with D possibly matching TRBD1 (5 bases). CDR1 and CDR2 (germline): LGHNA, YNFKEQ. The CDR3 runs 13 residues. Trimming pared 5 bases from V and 6 bases from J, leaving 13 bases between. The CDR3 loop is CASSSSGTPEAFF. The CDR3 bases are TGTGCCAGCAGCTCCTCCGGGACCCCTGAAGCTTTCTTT.

The CDR3 nucleotides are TGTGCCAGCAGCTTAGTGGCCGCGACAATCTTTTATGGCTACACCTTC. Residues: CASSLVAATIFYGYTF. The J gene is TRBJ1-2, the V gene TRBV7-2; no firm D call. CDR3 length: 16 amino acids. Germline V gene data show CDR1 as SGHTA and CDR2 as FQGNSA. V shed 1 base and J shed 5 bases, with 17 bases lying between them.

The chain links TRBV19 to TRBJ1-4, with 9 bases identical to TRBD1. The CDR3 is made up of 15 amino acids. Germline lookup yields CDR1 LNHDA and CDR2 SQIVND (reference sequence). Trimming took 3 bases from V and 8 from J; bases not matched to a gene: 7. The CDR3 protein is CASSILDRGREKLFF. The CDR3 region has the DNA TGTGCCAGTAGTATCCTGGACAGGGGCAGGGAAAAACTGTTTTTT.

This clone was counted once. The genes are TRBV5-5 and TRBJ1-5, with D uncertain. The CDR3 sequence is 13 residues long. Per the germline V gene, CDR1 is SGHKS and CDR2 is YYEKEE (reference sequence). V was shortened by 0 bases and J by 2 bases, with 3 bases between the two germline ends. CDR3: CASSLVGNQPQHF. In DNA, the CDR3 is TGTGCCAGCAGCTTGGTAGGCAATCAGCCCCAGCATTTT.

This sequence joins TRBV6-6 and TRBJ1-2; D uncertain. V lost 0 bases and J lost 8, with 10 bases in between. The CDR3 sequence is 13 residues long. Germline assignment: CDR1 MNHNY and CDR2 SVGAGI (reference sequence). This chain's CDR3 is CASSYSREMGYTF. The CDR3 nucleotides read TGTGCCAGCAGTTACTCCAGAGAGATGGGCTACACCTTC.

V and J are TRBV7-9 and TRBJ2-5, with no clear D. V dropped 2 bases and J dropped 5 bases, with 6 bases sitting between them. The germline V gene has CDR1 SEHNR and CDR2 FQNEAQ (reference sequence). The CDR3 spans 12 residues. The DNA for the CDR3 is TGTGCCAGCAGCTTAAGTTTGGAGACCCAGTACTTC. Translated, it gives CASSLSLETQYF.

The chain has TRBV30 and TRBJ2-1; D might be TRBD2 (5 bases). The V end lost 4 bases, the J end lost 5 bases, and 18 bases lay between the germline ends. Germline V gene data show CDR1 as GTSNPN and CDR2 as SVGIG (reference sequence). The CDR3 contains 15 residues. The CDR3 coding sequence is TGTGCCTGGACATCTAGCAATGCTTTTCACAATGAGCAGTTCTTC. It specifies CAWTSSNAFHNEQFF.

This chain uses TRBV4-3 with TRBJ1-4; D uncertain. The V end lost 0 bases, the J end lost 2 bases, and 10 bases lay between the germline ends. This CDR3 is built from 16 residues. Germline V gene sequence: CDR1 LGHNA, CDR2 YSLEER. CDR3 sequence reads: CASSQEIGRTNEKLFF. CDR3 coding DNA: TGCGCCAGCAGCCAAGAGATAGGAAGGACTAATGAAAAACTGTTTTTT.

V gene TRBV5-1 combines with J gene TRBJ2-7; D gene unclear. Between the trimmed V and J ends, which lost 6 bases and 2 bases, there was a span of 9 bases. This CDR3 has 12 residues. CDR1 SGHRS and CDR2 YFSETQ come from the germline V gene. The CDR3 DNA is TGCGCCAGCAAGGCTGGGACCTACGAGCAGTACTTC. Residues: CASKAGTYEQYF. The variable domain in full, with the rest retrieved from reference TRBV5-1 and TRBJ2-7, is KAGVTQTPRYLIKTRGQQVTLSCSPISGHRSVSWYQQTPGQGLQFLFEYFSETQRNKGNFPGRFSGRQFSNSRSEMNVSTLELGDSALYLCASKAGTYEQYFGPGTRLTVT.